The clone carrying this TCR beta chain showed up just a few times. Antigen: not known. Primers included in the PCR were 60 Vbeta and 13 Jbeta primers. TCRdb's copy holds only in-frame clones and misses some; the assay was immunoSEQ multiplex PCR. The table has approximately 130,000 clones, approximately 85% seen once; the top ten hold about 6.7%. These data come from a study of cytomegalovirus exposure and HLA in healthy donors. General observations from the study: Previous analysis showed most TCR beta V segments were productive about 87% or about 30% of the time. Later on, an analysis showed TCR association rates differing by HLA locus, with DRB1 the most and HLA-C the fewest. Association of around 17,000 TCR beta sequences with HLA alleles was found at 0.05 false discovery rate in a later analysis.

Trimming took off 1 base at V and 6 bases at J, with 6 bases between the two ends. The V gene's germline CDR1 is MNHEY and CDR2 SVGAGI. CDR3 length: 12 amino acids. Sequenced: PBMCs. The chain combines TRBV6-5 with TRBJ1-2; a weak D match, TRBD1 (5 bases). The TCR was taken from a woman younger than 45 in good health and CMV-seropositive. CDR3 protein: CASSYWGDGYTF. CDR3 in DNA: TGTGCCAGCAGTTACTGGGGGGATGGCTACACCTTC.